This TCR beta chain was documented in a study of blood T cell repertoires in COVID-19. Turning to the study itself: Samples taken during acute and convalescent COVID-19 were collected in the United States, Italy and Spain. Sample material is recorded as cDNA or gDNA derived from T cells, B-cell-depleted T cells, or PBMCs.

With 2 bases clipped from V and 10 bases from J, the junction kept 3 bases outside the gene matches. CDR1 and CDR2 (germline): SGHAT, FQNNGV. The CDR3 totals 13 residues. Seattle-derived patients entered the study during active infection and were followed longitudinally. Data came from immunoSEQ multiplex PCR; TCRdb stores just in-frame clones and leaves some out. This sample has 150,000 or so clones, with over 75% found just once. Sequenced: peripheral blood. V is TRBV11-2 and J is TRBJ1-1; TRBD1 matches 11 bases. This sequence originates from a man in his 60s with COVID-19, enrolled during active disease. The CDR3, as DNA: TGTGCCAGCAGCTTAACCGGGACAGGGGGAGCTTTCTTT. This sequence encodes CASSLTGTGGAFF.